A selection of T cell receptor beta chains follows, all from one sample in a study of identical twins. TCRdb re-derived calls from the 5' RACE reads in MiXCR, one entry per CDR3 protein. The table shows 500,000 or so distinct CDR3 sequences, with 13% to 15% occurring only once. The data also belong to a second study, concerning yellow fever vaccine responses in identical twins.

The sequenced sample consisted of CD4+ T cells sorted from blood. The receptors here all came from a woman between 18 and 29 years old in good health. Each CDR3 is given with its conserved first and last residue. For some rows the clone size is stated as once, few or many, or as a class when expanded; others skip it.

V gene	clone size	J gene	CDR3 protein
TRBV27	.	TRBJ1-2	CASSLLAGANYGYTF
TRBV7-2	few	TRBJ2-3	CASTSRASTADTQYF
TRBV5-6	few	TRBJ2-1	CASSLDAAGGKISYNEQFF
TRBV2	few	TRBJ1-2	CASSVTGGPKYGYTF
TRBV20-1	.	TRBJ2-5	CSAREGSWQETQYF
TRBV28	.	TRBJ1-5	CASSPFGGGNQPQHF
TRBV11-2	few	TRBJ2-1	CASSSLRGSGRGNEQFF
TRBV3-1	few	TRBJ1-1	CASSHNREITEAFF
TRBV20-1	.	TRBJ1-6	CSARAGNRGSSYNSPLHF
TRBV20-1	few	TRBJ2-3	CSASPLAGGATDTQYF
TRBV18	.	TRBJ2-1	CASSPEASAIYNEQFF
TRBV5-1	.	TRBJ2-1	CASSLDRGSEQFF
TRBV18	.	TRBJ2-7	CASSPVFAGAEQYF
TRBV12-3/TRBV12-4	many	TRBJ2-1	CASSFWQGLGYNEQFF
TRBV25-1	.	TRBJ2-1	CASSESRTSLGEQFF
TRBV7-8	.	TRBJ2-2	CASSSSQRGGTGELFF
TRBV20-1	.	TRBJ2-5	CSARGGVAALQETQYF
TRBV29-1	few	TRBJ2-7	CSVEGLAGVHEQYF
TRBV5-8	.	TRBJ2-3	CASSLRDSYTDTQYF
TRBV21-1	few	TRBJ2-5	CASVRGSPGGETQYF
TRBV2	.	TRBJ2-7	CASSVTSGRSYEQYF
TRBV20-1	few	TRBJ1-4	CSASSPPTNEKLFF
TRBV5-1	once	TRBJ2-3	CASSLGQLSQGDTQYF
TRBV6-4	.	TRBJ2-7	CASSDSRAPYEQYF
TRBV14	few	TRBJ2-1	CASSQDRRGGGSYNEQFF
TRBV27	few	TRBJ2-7	CASSFKTSGYEQYF
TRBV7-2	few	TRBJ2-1	CAGAAGSVYNEQFF
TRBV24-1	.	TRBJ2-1	CATSDPNTSEQFF
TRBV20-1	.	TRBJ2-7	CSVTPPGLSYEQYF
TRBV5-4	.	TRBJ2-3	CASTQTVTSTDTQYF
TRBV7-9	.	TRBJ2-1	CASSIDRVGNNEQFF
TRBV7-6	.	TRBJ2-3	CASSLAPRGSTDTQYF
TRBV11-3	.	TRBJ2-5	CASSLRDGRQETQYF
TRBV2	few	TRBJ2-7	CASSEAPYEQYF
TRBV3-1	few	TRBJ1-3	CASSQDRMADTIYF
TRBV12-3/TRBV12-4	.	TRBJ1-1	CASSLQFGPANTEAFF
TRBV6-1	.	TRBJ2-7	CASSRASTRNYEQYF
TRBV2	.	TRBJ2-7	CASTQQGLSYEQYF
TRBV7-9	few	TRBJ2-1	CASSKGTGINTEQFF
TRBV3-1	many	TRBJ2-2	CASSQRTPNTGELFF
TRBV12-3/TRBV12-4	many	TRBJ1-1	CASSLIGVEAFF
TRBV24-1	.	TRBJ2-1	CATKDSYNEQFF
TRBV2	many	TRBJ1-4	CASSTDLPRQGAKLFF
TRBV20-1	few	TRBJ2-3	CSARDRRTSTDTQYF
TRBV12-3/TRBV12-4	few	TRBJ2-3	CASNPEGGGRADTQYF